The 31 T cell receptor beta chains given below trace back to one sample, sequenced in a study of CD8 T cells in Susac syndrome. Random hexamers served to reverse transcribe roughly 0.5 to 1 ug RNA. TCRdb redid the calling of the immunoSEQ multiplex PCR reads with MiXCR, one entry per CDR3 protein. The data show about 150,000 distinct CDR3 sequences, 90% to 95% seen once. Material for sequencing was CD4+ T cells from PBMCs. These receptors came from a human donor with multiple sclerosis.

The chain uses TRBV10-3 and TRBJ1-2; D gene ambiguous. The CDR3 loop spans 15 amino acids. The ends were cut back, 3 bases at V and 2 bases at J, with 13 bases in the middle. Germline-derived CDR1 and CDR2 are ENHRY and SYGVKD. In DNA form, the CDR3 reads TGTGCCATCAGTGAAGGTTTGGGTTTCAACTATGGCTACACCTTC. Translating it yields CAISEGLGFNYGYTF.

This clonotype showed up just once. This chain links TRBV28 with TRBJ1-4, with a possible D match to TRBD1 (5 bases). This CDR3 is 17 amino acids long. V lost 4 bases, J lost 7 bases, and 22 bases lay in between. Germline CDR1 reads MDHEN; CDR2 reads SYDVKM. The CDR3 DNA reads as TGTGCCAGCAGTTCCGCCTCGGACGGGGGAGGCGGTGAAAAACTGTTTTTT. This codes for CASSSASDGGGGEKLFF.

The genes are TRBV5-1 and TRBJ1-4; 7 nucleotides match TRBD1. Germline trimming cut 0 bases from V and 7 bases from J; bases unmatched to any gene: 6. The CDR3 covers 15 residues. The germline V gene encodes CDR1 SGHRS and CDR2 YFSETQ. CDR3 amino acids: CASSLAGTALEKLFF. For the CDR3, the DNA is TGCGCCAGCAGCTTGGCCGGGACAGCGCTTGAAAAACTGTTTTTT.

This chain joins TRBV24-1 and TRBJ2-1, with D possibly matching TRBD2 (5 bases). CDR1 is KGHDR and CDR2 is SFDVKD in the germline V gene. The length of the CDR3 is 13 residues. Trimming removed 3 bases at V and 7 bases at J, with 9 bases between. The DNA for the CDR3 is TGTGCCACCAGTGATGCGGACTCAAATGAGCAGTTCTTC. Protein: CATSDADSNEQFF.

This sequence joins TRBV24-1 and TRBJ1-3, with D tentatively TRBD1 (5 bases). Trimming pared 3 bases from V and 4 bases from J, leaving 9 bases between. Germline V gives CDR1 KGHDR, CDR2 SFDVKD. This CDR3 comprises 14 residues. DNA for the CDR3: TGTGCCACCAGTGATGGGGCAGTCGGAAACACCATATATTTT. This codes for CATSDGAVGNTIYF.

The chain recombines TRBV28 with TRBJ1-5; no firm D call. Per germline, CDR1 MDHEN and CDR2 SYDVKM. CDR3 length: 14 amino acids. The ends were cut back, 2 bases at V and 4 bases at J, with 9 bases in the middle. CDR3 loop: CASSLGMGNQPQHF. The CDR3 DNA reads TGTGCCAGCAGTTTAGGGATGGGGAATCAGCCCCAGCATTTT.

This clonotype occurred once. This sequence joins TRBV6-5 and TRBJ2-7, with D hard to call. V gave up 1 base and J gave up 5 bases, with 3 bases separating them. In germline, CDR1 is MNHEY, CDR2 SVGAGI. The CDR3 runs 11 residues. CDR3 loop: CASSYYNEQYF. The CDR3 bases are TGTGCCAGCAGTTACTATAACGAGCAGTACTTC.

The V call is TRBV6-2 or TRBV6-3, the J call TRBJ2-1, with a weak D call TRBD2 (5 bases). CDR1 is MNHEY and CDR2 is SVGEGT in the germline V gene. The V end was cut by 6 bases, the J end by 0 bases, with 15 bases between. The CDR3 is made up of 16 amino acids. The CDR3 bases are TGTGCCAGCAGGAACCCCGGGGTCGTCTCCTACAATGAGCAGTTCTTC. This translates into CASRNPGVVSYNEQFF.

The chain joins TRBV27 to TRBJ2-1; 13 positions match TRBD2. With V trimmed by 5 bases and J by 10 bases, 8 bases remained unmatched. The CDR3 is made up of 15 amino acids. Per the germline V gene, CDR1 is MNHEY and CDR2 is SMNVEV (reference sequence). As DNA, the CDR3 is TGTGCCAGCAGTCTAGGGACTAGCGGGGTTAGAGAGCAGTTCTTC. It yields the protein CASSLGTSGVREQFF.

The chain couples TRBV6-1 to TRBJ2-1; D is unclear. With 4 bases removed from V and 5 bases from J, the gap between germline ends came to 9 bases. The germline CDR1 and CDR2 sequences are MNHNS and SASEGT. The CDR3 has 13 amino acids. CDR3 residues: CASSAYQNNEQFF. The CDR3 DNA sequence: TGTGCCAGCAGTGCATACCAGAACAATGAGCAGTTCTTC.

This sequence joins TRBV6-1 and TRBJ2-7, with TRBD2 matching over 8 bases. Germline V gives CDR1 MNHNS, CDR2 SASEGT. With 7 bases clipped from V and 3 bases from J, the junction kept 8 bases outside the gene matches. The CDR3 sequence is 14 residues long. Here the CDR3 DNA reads TGTGCCAGCACCAACGGGGCGGGGGGCTACGAGCAGTACTTC. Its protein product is CASTNGAGGYEQYF.

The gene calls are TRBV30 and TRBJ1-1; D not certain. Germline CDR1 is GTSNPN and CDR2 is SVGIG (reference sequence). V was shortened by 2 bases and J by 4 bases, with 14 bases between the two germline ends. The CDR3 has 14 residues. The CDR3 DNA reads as TGTGCCTGGAGTTTACGGTCGGGAGGCACTGAAGCTTTCTTT. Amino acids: CAWSLRSGGTEAFF.

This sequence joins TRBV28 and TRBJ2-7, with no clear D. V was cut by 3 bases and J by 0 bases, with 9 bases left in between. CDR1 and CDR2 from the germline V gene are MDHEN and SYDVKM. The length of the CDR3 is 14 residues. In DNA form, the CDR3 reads TGTGCCAGCAGTTTGACCCACCTCTCCTACGAGCAGTACTTC. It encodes CASSLTHLSYEQYF.

The chain's CDR3 is CASSLTRAGETQYF. The CDR3 DNA follows: TGTGCCAGCAGCTTGACGAGGGCGGGAGAGACCCAGTACTTC. This chain uses TRBV5-4 with TRBJ2-5, with D perhaps TRBD2 (5 bases). This CDR3 is 14 amino acids long. Germline lookup yields CDR1 SGHNT and CDR2 YYREEE (reference sequence). V was shortened by 1 base and J by 4 bases, with 11 bases between the two germline ends.

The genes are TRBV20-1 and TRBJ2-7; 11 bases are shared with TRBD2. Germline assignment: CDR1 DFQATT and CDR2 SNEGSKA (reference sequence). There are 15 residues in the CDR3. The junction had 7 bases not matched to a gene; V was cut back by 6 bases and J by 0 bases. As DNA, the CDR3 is TGCAGTGCCCAAAAGGGGACTAGCGGCTCCTACGAGCAGTACTTC. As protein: CSAQKGTSGSYEQYF.

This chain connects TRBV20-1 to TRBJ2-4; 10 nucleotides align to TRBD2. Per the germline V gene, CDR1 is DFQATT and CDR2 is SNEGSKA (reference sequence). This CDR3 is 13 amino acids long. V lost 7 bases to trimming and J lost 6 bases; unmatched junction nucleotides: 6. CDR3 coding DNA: TGCAGTGTTCCCCCTAGCGGGGGAAACATTCAGTACTTC. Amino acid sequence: CSVPPSGGNIQYF.

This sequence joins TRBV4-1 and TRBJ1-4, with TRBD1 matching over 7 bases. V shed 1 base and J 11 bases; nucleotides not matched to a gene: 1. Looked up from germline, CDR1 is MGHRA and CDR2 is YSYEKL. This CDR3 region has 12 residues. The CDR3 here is CASSQVGQKLFF. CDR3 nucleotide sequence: TGCGCCAGCAGCCAAGTGGGACAGAAACTGTTTTTT.

CDR3 in DNA: TGTGCCTGGAGAAGGGGCGGATCCTACAATGAGCAGTTCTTC. It codes for CAWRRGGSYNEQFF. The chain combines TRBV30 with TRBJ2-1, with a weak D call TRBD1 (5 bases). V lost 3 bases and J lost 1, with 10 bases in between. This CDR3 spans 14 amino acids. From germline, CDR1 is GTSNPN and CDR2 SVGIG (reference sequence).

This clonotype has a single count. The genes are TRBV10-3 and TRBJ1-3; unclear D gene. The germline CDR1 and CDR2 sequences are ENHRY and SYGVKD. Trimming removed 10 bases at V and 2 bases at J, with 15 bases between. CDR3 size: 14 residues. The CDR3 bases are TGTGCCACAAAGCCGGGATCTGCTGGAAACACCATATATTTT. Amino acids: CATKPGSAGNTIYF.

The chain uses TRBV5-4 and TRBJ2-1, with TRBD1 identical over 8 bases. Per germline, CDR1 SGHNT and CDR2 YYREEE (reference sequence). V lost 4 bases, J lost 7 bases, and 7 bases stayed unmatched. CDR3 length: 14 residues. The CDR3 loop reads CASSLGQGRNEQFF. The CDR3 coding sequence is TGTGCCAGCAGCCTCGGACAGGGACGGAATGAGCAGTTCTTC.

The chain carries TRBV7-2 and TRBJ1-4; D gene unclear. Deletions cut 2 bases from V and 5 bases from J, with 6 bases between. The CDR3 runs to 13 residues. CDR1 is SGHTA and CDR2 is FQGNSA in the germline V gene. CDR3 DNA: TGTGCCAGCAGCTTAAACCCAAATGAAAAACTGTTTTTT. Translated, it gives CASSLNPNEKLFF.

The DNA for the CDR3 is TGTGCCAGCAGCTTAAATGCTGAAAATGAGCAGTTCTTC. Translating it yields CASSLNAENEQFF. The chain recombines TRBV7-3 with TRBJ2-1; D call uncertain. V lost 1 base and J lost 7, with 8 bases in between. The CDR3 sequence is 13 residues long. Germline CDR1 and CDR2: SGHTA and FQGTGA.

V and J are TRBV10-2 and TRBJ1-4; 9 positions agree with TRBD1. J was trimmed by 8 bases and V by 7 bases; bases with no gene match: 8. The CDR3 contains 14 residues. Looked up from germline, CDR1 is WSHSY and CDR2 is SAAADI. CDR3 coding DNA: TGCGCCAGCAACGACAGGGGGGATCAAGAAAAACTGTTTTTT. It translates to CASNDRGDQEKLFF.

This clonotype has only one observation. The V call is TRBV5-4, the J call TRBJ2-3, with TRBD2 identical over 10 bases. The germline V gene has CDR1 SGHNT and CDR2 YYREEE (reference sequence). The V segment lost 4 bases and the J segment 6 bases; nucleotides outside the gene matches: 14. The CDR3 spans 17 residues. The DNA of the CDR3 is TGTGCCAGCAGCCCGTCCCTATCAGCGGGGGGGCGCGATACGCAGTATTTT. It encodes CASSPSLSAGGRDTQYF.

In nucleotides, the CDR3 is TGCAGCGTTTGTGACAGCATGAACACTGAAGCTTTCTTT. Protein product: CSVCDSMNTEAFF. The chain recombines TRBV29-1 with TRBJ1-1; D is possibly TRBD1 (5 bases). With 5 bases removed from V and 0 bases from J, the gap between germline ends came to 10 bases. Germline assignment: CDR1 SQVTM and CDR2 ANQGSEA. The CDR3 has 13 amino acids.

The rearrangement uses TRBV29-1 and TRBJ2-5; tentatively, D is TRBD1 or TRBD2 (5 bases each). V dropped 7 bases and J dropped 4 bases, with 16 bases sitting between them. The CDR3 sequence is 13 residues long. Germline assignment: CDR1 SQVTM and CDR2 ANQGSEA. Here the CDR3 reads CSGGGRFGETQYF. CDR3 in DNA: TGCAGCGGTGGGGGTAGATTCGGAGAGACCCAGTACTTC.

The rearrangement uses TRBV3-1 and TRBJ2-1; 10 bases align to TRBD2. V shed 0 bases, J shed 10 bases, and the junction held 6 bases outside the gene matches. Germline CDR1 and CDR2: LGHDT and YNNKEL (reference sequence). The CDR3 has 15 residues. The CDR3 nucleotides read TGTGCCAGCAGCCAAGAAGGACTAGCGGTTCCCGAGCAGTTCTTC. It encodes CASSQEGLAVPEQFF.

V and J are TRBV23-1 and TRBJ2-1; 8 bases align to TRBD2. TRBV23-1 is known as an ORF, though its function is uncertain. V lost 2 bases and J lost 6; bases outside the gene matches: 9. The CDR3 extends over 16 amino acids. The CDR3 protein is CASSQPPGRGGNEQFF. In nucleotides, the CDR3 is TGCGCCAGCAGTCAACCCCCGGGCCGGGGGGGCAATGAGCAGTTCTTC.

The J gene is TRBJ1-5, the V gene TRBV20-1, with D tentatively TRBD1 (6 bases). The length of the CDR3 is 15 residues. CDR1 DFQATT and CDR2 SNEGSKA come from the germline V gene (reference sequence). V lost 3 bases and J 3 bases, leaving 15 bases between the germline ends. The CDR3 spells CSARRRGGVNQPQHF. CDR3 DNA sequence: TGCAGTGCTAGGAGGAGGGGGGGAGTCAATCAGCCCCAGCATTTT.

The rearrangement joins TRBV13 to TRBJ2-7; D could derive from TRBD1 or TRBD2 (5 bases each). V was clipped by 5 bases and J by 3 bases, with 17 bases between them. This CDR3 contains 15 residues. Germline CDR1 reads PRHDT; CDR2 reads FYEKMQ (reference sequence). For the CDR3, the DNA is TGTGCCAGCAGCACGTCCGGGACCCTTAACTACGAGCAGTACTTC. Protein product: CASSTSGTLNYEQYF. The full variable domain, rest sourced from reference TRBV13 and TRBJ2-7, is AAGVIQSPRHLIKEKRETATLKCYPIPRHDTVYWYQQGPGQDPQFLISFYEKMQSDKGSIPDRFSAQQFSDYHSELNMSSLELGDSALYFCASSTSGTLNYEQYFGPGTRLTVT.

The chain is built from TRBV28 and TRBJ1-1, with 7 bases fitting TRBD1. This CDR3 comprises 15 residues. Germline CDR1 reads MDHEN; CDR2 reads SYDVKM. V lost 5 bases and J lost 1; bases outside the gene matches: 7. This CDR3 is CASSRGEGANTEAFF. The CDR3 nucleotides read TGTGCCAGCAGTAGAGGAGAGGGGGCGAACACTGAAGCTTTCTTT.